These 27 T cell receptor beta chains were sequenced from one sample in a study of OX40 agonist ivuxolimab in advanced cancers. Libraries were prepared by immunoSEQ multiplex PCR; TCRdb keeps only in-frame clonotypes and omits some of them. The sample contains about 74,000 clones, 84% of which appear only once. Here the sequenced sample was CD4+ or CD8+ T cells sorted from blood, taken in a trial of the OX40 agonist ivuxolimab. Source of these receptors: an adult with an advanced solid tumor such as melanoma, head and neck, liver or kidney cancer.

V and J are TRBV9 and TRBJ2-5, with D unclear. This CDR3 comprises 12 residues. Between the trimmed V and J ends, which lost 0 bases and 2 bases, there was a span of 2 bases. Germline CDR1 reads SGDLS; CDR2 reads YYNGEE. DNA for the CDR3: TGTGCCAGCAGCGTAGGGCAAGAGACCCAGTACTTC. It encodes CASSVGQETQYF.

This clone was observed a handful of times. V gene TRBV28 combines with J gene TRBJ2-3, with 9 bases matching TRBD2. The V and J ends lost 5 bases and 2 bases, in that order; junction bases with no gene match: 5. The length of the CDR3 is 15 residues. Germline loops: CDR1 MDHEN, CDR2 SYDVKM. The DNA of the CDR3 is TGTGCCAGCAGTGTAGCGGGGGTTAACACAGATACGCAGTATTTT. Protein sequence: CASSVAGVNTDTQYF.

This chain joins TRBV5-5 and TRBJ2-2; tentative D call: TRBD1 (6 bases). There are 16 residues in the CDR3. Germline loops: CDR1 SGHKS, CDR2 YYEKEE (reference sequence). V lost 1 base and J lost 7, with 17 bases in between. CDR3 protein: CASSLFVDRTGGELFF. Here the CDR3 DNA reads TGTGCCAGCAGCTTGTTCGTGGACAGAACGGGCGGGGAGCTGTTTTTT. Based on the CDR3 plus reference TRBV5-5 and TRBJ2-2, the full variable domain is DAGVTQSPTHLIKTRGQQVTLRCSPISGHKSVSWYQQVLGQGPQFIFQYYEKEERGRGNFPDRFSARQFPNYSSELNVNALLLGDSALYLCASSLFVDRTGGELFFGEGSRLTVL.

Written as DNA, the CDR3 is TGTGCCAGCAGCTTAGCCCAGGGAGGGGGGTCCGGGGAGCTGTTTTTT. Protein product: CASSLAQGGGSGELFF. The chain is built from TRBV7-8 and TRBJ2-2, with a possible D match to TRBD2 (7 bases). CDR1 and CDR2 (germline): SGHVS, FQNEAQ. V lost 0 bases and J lost 6, with 14 bases in between. This CDR3 has 16 amino acids.

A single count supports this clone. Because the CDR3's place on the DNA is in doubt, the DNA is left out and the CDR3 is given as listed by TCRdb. CDR3 sequence: CASSKFGRGASLAKNIQYF. The chain carries TRBV21-1 and TRBJ2-4. TRBV21-1 is a pseudogene. Ends included, the CDR3 has 19 residues.

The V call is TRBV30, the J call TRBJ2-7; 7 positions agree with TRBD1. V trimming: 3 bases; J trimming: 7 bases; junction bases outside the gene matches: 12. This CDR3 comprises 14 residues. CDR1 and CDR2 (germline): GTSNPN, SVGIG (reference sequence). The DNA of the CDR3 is TGTGCCTGGAGGATAGGGGGCGGCAGAAAAGAGCAGTACTTC. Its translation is CAWRIGGGRKEQYF.

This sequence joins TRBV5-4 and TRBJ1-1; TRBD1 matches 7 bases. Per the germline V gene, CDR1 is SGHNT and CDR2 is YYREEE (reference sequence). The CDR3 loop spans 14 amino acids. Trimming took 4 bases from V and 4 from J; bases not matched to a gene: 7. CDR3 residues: CASSRGQLGTEAFF. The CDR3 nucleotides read TGTGCCAGCAGCCGGGGACAGCTGGGCACTGAAGCTTTCTTT.

The CDR3 region has the DNA TGTGCCAGCAGCCCATCAGGGGTTAAAAAAGAGACCCAGTACTTC. Its translation is CASSPSGVKKETQYF. The rearrangement links TRBV7-7 to TRBJ2-5; a weak D match, TRBD1 (6 bases). Germline CDR1 and CDR2: SSHAT and FNYEAQ (reference sequence). V was pared by 5 bases and J by 3 bases, with 16 bases between. This CDR3 has 15 residues.

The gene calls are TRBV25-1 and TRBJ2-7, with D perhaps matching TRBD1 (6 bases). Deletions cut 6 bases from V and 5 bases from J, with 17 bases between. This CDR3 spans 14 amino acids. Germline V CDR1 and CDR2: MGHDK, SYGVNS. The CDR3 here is CASRGRDRSHEQYF. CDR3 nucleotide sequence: TGTGCCAGCAGGGGCCGAGACAGGTCCCACGAGCAGTACTTC.

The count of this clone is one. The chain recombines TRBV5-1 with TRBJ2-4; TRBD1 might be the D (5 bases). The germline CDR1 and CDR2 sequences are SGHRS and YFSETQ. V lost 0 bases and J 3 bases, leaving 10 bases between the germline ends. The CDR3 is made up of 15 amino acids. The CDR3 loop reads CASSLADTDKNIQYF. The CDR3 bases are TGCGCCAGCAGCTTGGCGGACACAGACAAAAACATTCAGTACTTC.

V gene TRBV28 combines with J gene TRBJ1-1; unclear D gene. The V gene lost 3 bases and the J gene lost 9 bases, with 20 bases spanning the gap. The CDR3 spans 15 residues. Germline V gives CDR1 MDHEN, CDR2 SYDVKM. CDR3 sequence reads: CASSFRSSTGNKAFF. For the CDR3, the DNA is TGTGCCAGCAGTTTCCGTTCGAGTACCGGAAACAAAGCTTTCTTT.

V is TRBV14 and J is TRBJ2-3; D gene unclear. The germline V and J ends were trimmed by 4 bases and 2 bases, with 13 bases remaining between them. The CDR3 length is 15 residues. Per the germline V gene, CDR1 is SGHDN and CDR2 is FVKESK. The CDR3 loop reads CASSPSSFVTDTQYF. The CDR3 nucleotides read TGTGCCAGCAGCCCCTCAAGCTTTGTCACAGATACGCAGTATTTT.

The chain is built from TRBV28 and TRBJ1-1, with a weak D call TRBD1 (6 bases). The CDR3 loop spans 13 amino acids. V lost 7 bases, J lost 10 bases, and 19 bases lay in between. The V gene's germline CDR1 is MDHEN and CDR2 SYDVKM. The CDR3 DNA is TGTGCCAGCACCCCGTGGGGGCCGGAGGGAGCTTTCTTT. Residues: CASTPWGPEGAFF. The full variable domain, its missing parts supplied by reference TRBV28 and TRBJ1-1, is DVKVTQSSRYLVKRTGEKVFLECVQDMDHENMFWYRQDPGLGLRLIYFSYDVKMKEKGDIPEGYSVSREKKERFSLILESASTNQTSMYLCASTPWGPEGAFFGQGTRLTVV.

This CDR3 is CASSDQELTGNTIYF. The CDR3 DNA reads as TGTGCCAGCAGTGACCAGGAGCTCACTGGAAACACCATATATTTT. V usage is TRBV2 and J usage is TRBJ1-3; D is ambiguous. Germline V lookup: CDR1 SNHLY, CDR2 FYNNEI. Trimming took off 3 bases at V and 2 bases at J, with 11 bases between the two ends. This CDR3 is 15 amino acids long. The variable domain in full, with the rest retrieved from reference TRBV2 and TRBJ1-3, is EPEVTQTPSHQVTQMGQEVILRCVPISNHLYFYWYRQILGQKVEFLVSFYNNEISEKSEIFDDQFSVERPDGSNFTLKIRSTKLEDSAMYFCASSDQELTGNTIYFGEGSWLTVV.

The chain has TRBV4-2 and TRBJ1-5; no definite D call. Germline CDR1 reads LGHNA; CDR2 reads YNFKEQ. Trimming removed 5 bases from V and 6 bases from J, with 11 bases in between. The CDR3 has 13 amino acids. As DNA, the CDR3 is TGTGCCAGCAGCTCGGACGGAGGTCAGCCCCAGCATTTT. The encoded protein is CASSSDGGQPQHF.

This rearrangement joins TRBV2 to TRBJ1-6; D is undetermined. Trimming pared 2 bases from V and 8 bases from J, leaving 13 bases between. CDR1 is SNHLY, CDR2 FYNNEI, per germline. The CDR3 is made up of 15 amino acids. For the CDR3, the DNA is TGTGCCAGCAGTGAATTTGTGGGCTCCTATTCACCCCTCCACTTT. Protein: CASSEFVGSYSPLHF.

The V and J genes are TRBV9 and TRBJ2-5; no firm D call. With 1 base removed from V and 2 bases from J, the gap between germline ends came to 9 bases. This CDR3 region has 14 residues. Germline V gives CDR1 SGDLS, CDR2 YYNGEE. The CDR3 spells CASSVYGRQETQYF. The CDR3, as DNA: TGTGCCAGCAGCGTATATGGAAGGCAAGAGACCCAGTACTTC.

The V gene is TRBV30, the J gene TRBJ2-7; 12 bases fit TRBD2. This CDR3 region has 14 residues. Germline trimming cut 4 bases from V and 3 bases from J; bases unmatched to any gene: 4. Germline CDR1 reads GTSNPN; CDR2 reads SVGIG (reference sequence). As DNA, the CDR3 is TGTGCCTGGACTAGCGGGAGGGCCATCTACGAGCAGTACTTC. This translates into CAWTSGRAIYEQYF.

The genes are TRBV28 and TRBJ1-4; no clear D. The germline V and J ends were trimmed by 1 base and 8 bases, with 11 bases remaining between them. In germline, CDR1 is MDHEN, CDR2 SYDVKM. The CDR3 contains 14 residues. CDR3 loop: CASSLLGLGEKLFF. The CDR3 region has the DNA TGTGCCAGCAGTTTATTGGGTCTCGGAGAAAAACTGTTTTTT. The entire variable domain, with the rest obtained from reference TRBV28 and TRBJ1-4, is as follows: DVKVTQSSRYLVKRTGEKVFLECVQDMDHENMFWYRQDPGLGLRLIYFSYDVKMKEKGDIPEGYSVSREKKERFSLILESASTNQTSMYLCASSLLGLGEKLFFGSGTQLSVL.

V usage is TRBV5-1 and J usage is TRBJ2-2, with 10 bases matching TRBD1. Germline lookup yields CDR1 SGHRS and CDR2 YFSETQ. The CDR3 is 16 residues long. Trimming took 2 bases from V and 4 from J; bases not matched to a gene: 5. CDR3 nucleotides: TGCGCCAGCAGCTTTAGACAGGGGGCCAGCACCGGGGAGCTGTTTTTT. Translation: CASSFRQGASTGELFF.

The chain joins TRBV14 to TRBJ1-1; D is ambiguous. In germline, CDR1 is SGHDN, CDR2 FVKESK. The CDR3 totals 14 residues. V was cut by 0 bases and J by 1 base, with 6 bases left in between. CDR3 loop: CASSQEAGNTEAFF. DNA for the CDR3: TGTGCCAGCAGCCAAGAGGCAGGGAACACTGAAGCTTTCTTT.

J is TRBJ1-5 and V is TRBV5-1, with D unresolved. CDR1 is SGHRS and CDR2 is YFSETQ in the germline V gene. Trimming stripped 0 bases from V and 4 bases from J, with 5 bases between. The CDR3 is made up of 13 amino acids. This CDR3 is CASSLDVNQPQHF. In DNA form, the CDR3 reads TGCGCCAGCAGCTTGGACGTAAATCAGCCCCAGCATTTT. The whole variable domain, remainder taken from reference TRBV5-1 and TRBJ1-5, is KAGVTQTPRYLIKTRGQQVTLSCSPISGHRSVSWYQQTPGQGLQFLFEYFSETQRNKGNFPGRFSGRQFSNSRSEMNVSTLELGDSALYLCASSLDVNQPQHFGDGTRLSIL.

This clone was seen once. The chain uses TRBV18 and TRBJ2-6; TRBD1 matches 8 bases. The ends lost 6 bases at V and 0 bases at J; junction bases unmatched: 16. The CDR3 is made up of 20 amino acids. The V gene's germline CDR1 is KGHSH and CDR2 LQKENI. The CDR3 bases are TGTGCCAGCTCCATCACCGCCCGCGGGACAGGCAACTCTGGGGCCAACGTCCTGACTTTC. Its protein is CASSITARGTGNSGANVLTF.

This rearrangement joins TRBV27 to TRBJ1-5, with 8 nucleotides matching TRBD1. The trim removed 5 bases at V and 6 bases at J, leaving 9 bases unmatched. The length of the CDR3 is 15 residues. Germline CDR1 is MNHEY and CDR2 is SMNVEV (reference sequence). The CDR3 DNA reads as TGTGCCAGCAGTCCAGCGGGCAGGGGGCTTCAGCCCCAGCATTTT. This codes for CASSPAGRGLQPQHF.

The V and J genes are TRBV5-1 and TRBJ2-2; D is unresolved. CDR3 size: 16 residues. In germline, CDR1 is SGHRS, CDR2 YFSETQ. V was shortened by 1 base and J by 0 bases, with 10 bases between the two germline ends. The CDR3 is CASSLNGPSNTGELFF. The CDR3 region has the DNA TGCGCCAGCAGCTTGAATGGACCTTCGAACACCGGGGAGCTGTTTTTT.

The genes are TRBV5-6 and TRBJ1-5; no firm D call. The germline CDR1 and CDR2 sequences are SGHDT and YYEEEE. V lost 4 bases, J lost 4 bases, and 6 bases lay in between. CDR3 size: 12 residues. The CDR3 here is CASSARNQPQHF. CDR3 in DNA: TGTGCCAGCAGCGCGAGGAATCAGCCCCAGCATTTT.

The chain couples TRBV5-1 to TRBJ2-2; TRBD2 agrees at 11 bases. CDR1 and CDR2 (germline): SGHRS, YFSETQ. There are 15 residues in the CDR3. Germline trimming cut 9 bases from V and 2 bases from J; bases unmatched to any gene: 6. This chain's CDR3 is CATQGTSGNTGELFF. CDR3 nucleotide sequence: TGCGCCACCCAGGGGACTAGCGGAAACACCGGGGAGCTGTTTTTT.